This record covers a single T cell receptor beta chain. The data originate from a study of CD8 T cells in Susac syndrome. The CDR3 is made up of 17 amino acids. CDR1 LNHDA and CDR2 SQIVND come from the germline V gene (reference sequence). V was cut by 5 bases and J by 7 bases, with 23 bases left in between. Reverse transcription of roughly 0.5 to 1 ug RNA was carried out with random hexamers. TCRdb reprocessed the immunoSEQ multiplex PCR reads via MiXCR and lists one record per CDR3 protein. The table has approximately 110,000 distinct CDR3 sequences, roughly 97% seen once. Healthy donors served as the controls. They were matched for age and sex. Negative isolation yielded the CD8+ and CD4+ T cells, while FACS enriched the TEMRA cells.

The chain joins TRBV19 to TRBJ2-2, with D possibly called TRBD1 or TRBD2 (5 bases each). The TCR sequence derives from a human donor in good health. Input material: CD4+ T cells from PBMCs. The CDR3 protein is CASSDTWDGDIGGELFF. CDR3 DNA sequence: TGTGCCAGTAGTGATACTTGGGACGGGGATATTGGCGGGGAGCTGTTTTTT.